The rows below give T cell receptor beta chains drawn from one sample of a study of blood T cell repertoires in COVID-19. TCRdb's copy holds only in-frame clones and misses some; the assay was immunoSEQ multiplex PCR. The sample carries 95,000 or so clones, around 86% recorded once. Sequences were obtained from peripheral blood. The origin of the receptors is a woman aged 70-85 years with acute or convalescent COVID-19. Each CDR3 is given with its conserved first and last residue. D genes are given only for firm matches. Where a row states a size, it is once, few, many or the class of an expanded clone; other rows omit it.

D gene,clone size,J gene,V gene,CDR3 protein,CDR3 DNA
NA,NA,TRBJ1-2,TRBV15,CATREHGGANYGYTF,TGTGCCACCCGCGAGCACGGGGGAGCTAACTATGGCTACACCTTC
NA,NA,TRBJ2-6,TRBV5-1,CASSLVQISGANVLTF,TGCGCCAGCAGCTTGGTCCAGATCTCTGGGGCCAACGTCCTGACTTTC
NA,NA,TRBJ2-3,TRBV7-9,CASSSTVGDTYTDTQYF,TGTGCCAGCAGCTCAACAGTGGGGGACACATACACAGATACGCAGTATTTT
TRBD2,NA,TRBJ2-1,TRBV20-1,CSASGREGLNNEQFF,TGCAGTGCTAGTGGTCGGGAGGGCCTAAACAATGAGCAGTTCTTC
TRBD1,NA,TRBJ1-4,TRBV27,CASSFGGQGASIEKLFF,TGTGCCAGCAGTTTCGGGGGACAGGGGGCGTCTATTGAAAAACTGTTTTTT
TRBD1,NA,TRBJ2-5,TRBV6-5,CASSYTIDRAQETQYF,TGTGCCAGCAGTTACACGATTGACAGGGCACAAGAGACCCAGTACTTC
TRBD1,few,TRBJ1-1,TRBV6-5,CASSPWTGNTEAFF,TGTGCCAGCAGTCCCTGGACAGGGAACACTGAAGCTTTCTTT
TRBD1,NA,TRBJ2-3,TRBV19,CASRAGGADTQYF,TGTGCCAGTCGAGCAGGGGGCGCGGATACGCAGTATTTT
NA,NA,TRBJ2-7,TRBV4-1,CASSQVTRQVSAYEQYF,TGCGCCAGCAGCCAAGTGACCAGACAGGTTTCCGCCTACGAGCAGTACTTC
NA,NA,TRBJ2-5,TRBV29-1,CSVAPELSTQETQYF,TGCAGCGTTGCCCCGGAGCTGAGCACACAAGAGACCCAGTACTTC
NA,NA,TRBJ1-4,TRBV7-9,CASSLVVSVNEKLFF,TGTGCCAGCAGCTTAGTTGTTTCGGTTAATGAAAAACTGTTTTTT
NA,NA,TRBJ1-6,TRBV27,CASSLVGQGDSPLHF,TGTGCCAGCAGTTTAGTAGGTCAGGGCGATTCACCCCTCCACTTT
TRBD1,NA,TRBJ1-1,TRBV5-4,CASSLDVKGGMNTEAFF,TGTGCCAGCAGCTTGGATGTTAAAGGGGGCATGAACACTGAAGCTTTCTTT
NA,NA,TRBJ2-5,TRBV9,CASSPRLEEETQYF,TGTGCCAGCAGCCCTCGGCTAGAAGAAGAGACCCAGTACTTC
NA,NA,TRBJ2-1,TRBV28,CASFRASSSYNEQFF,TGTGCCAGCTTCAGGGCGTCGAGCTCCTACAATGAGCAGTTCTTC
NA,NA,TRBJ1-2,TRBV28,CASSSPSRQGLIGYTF,TGTGCCAGCAGTTCCCCCTCCCGGCAGGGTCTAATCGGCTACACCTTC
TRBD1,NA,TRBJ1-5,TRBV27,CASSPQGASQPQHF,TGTGCCAGCAGTCCTCAGGGGGCGAGTCAGCCCCAGCATTTT
NA,NA,TRBJ1-4,TRBV19,CASNRLYSTEKLFF,TGTGCCAGTAATCGCCTGTATTCTACTGAAAAACTGTTTTTT
NA,NA,TRBJ1-5,TRBV5-6,CASSSLWGDQPQHF,TGTGCCAGCAGCTCTTTATGGGGGGATCAGCCCCAGCATTTT
TRBD1,NA,TRBJ1-2,TRBV28,CASSSGQGLYGYTF,TGTGCCAGCAGTTCGGGACAGGGGCTATATGGCTACACCTTC
NA,NA,TRBJ2-7,TRBV6-6,CASSRGRGKGGGSSYEQYF,TGTGCCAGCAGTCGGGGTAGGGGGAAAGGTGGCGGGTCTTCCTACGAGCAGTACTTC
TRBD1,NA,TRBJ1-1,TRBV19,CASSTGQGTRTEAFF,TGTGCCAGTAGTACAGGACAGGGGACGCGGACTGAAGCTTTCTTT
TRBD1,NA,TRBJ1-1,TRBV2,CASSRDRGEAFF,TGTGCCAGCAGCAGGGACAGGGGCGAAGCTTTCTTT
TRBD2,few,TRBJ2-1,TRBV27,CASSTGTSGVGEQFF,TGTGCCAGCAGCACCGGGACTAGCGGGGTCGGTGAGCAGTTCTTC
TRBD1,NA,TRBJ2-3,TRBV3-1/TRBV3-2,CASSQGLGTGGRTDTQYF,TGTGCCAGCAGCCAAGGTCTCGGAACAGGGGGAAGGACAGATACGCAGTATTTT
NA,NA,TRBJ1-2,TRBV29-1,CSVGSGNYGYTF,TGCAGCGTTGGGTCAGGGAACTATGGCTACACCTTC
TRBD2,NA,TRBJ2-3,TRBV20-1,CSASPASGRADTQYF,TGCAGTGCTAGTCCCGCTAGCGGGAGGGCAGATACGCAGTATTTT
TRBD2,NA,TRBJ2-3,TRBV5-1,CASSLKVTSGSTDTQYF,TGCGCCAGCAGCTTGAAGGTGACTAGCGGAAGCACAGATACGCAGTATTTT
NA,NA,TRBJ2-7,TRBV5-5,CASSLEEFSYEQYF,TGTGCCAGCAGCTTGGAGGAGTTCTCCTACGAGCAGTACTTC
NA,NA,TRBJ1-2,TRBV5-1,CASSPQDGIYGYTF,TGCGCCAGCAGCCCCCAGGACGGGATTTATGGCTACACCTTC
NA,NA,TRBJ1-2,TRBV12-5,CASAVWGRGGEANYGYTF,TGTGCTAGTGCCGTTTGGGGCCGAGGGGGGGAGGCTAACTATGGCTACACCTTC
TRBD1,NA,TRBJ1-5,TRBV30,CAWRGQPNQPQHF,TGTGCCTGGAGGGGACAGCCTAATCAGCCCCAGCATTTT
NA,NA,TRBJ1-1,TRBV7-2,CASSSKLNTEAFF,TGTGCCAGCAGCAGTAAGCTGAACACTGAAGCTTTCTTT
TRBD2,NA,TRBJ2-7,TRBV5-4,CASSLASGRRGYEQYF,TGTGCCAGCAGCTTGGCTAGCGGGAGGAGGGGGTACGAGCAGTACTTC
NA,once,TRBJ1-1,TRBV28,CASPAPGRVVNTEAFF,TGTGCCAGTCCCGCCCCTGGCAGGGTGGTAAACACTGAAGCTTTCTTT
NA,NA,TRBJ2-2,TRBV10-2,CASRERAGENTGELFF,TGCGCCAGCCGTGAACGAGCAGGGGAGAACACCGGGGAGCTGTTTTTT
NA,NA,TRBJ1-2,TRBV11-2,CASSSRGVYGYTF,TGTGCCAGCAGCTCCCGGGGGGTCTATGGCTACACCTTC
NA,NA,TRBJ2-2,TRBV5-1,CASSPLTAEAGELFF,TGCGCCAGCAGCCCGCTGACAGCCGAGGCCGGGGAGCTGTTTTTT
TRBD1,NA,TRBJ1-5,TRBV18,CASSPTGQGNQPQHF,TGTGCCAGCTCACCAACCGGACAGGGCAATCAGCCCCAGCATTTT
TRBD2,few,TRBJ2-7,TRBV14,CASSPEPPGTSAYEQYF,TGTGCCAGCAGCCCGGAACCCCCCGGGACTAGCGCCTACGAGCAGTACTTC
TRBD1,NA,TRBJ1-5,TRBV19,CASSIDRGGNQPQHF,TGTGCCAGTAGCATTGACAGGGGGGGCAATCAGCCCCAGCATTTT
NA,NA,TRBJ1-2,TRBV19,CASSIDRGQYYGYTF,TGTGCCAGTAGTATAGATCGTGGGCAGTATTATGGCTACACCTTC
NA,NA,TRBJ2-2,TRBV7-9,CASSLGQILNTGELFF,TGTGCCAGCAGCCTCGGACAGATTCTCAACACCGGGGAGCTGTTTTTT
NA,NA,TRBJ1-1,TRBV19,CASSAARWNTEAFF,TGTGCCAGTAGTGCCGCCCGGTGGAACACTGAAGCTTTCTTT
TRBD2,NA,TRBJ2-1,TRBV19,CASSAFSSGSSIYNEQFF,TGTGCCAGTAGTGCCTTTTCTAGCGGGAGCTCCATCTACAATGAGCAGTTCTTC
NA,NA,TRBJ2-7,TRBV18,CASSPSTKVGEQYF,TGTGCCAGCTCACCTTCGACTAAGGTCGGCGAGCAGTACTTC
TRBD1,NA,TRBJ2-7,TRBV5-4,CASSLGRRTGPYEQYF,TGTGCCAGCAGCTTAGGCCGGCGGACAGGGCCCTACGAGCAGTACTTC
TRBD1,NA,TRBJ1-4,TRBV28,CASSYEGQRTNEKLFF,TGTGCCAGCAGTTACGAGGGACAGCGAACTAATGAAAAACTGTTTTTT
NA,NA,TRBJ1-1,TRBV30,CAWANGFNTEAFF,TGTGCCTGGGCAAACGGGTTTAACACTGAAGCTTTCTTT
TRBD1,NA,TRBJ1-2,TRBV28,CASHHDRGYGYTF,TGTGCCAGCCACCACGACAGGGGATATGGCTACACCTTC
NA,once,TRBJ1-4,TRBV19,CASSSGLSTNEKLFF,TGTGCCAGTAGTTCGGGACTATCAACTAATGAAAAACTGTTTTTT
NA,NA,TRBJ1-6,TRBV7-2,CASSYQVSDSPLHF,TGTGCCAGCAGCTACCAAGTCAGTGATTCACCCCTCCACTTT
NA,NA,TRBJ2-5,TRBV6-4,CASSERPWEEETQYF,TGTGCCAGCAGTGAGAGGCCCTGGGAGGAGGAGACCCAGTACTTC
NA,once,TRBJ1-5,TRBV3-1/TRBV3-2,CASSPSGSDPQHF,TGTGCCAGCAGCCCATCAGGATCCGACCCCCAGCATTTT